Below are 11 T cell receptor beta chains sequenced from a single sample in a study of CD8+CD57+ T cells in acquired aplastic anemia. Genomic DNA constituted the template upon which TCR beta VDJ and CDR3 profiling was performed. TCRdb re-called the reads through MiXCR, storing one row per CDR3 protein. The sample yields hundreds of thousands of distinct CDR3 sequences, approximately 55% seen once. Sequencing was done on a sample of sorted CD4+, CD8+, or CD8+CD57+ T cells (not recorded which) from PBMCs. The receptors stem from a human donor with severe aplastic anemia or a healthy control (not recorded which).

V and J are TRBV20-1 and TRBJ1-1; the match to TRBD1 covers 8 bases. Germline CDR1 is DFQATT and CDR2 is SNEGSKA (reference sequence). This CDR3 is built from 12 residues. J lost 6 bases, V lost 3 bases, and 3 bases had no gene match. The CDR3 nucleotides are TGCAGTGCTAGGGACAGGGACCCTGAAGCTTTCTTT. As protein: CSARDRDPEAFF.

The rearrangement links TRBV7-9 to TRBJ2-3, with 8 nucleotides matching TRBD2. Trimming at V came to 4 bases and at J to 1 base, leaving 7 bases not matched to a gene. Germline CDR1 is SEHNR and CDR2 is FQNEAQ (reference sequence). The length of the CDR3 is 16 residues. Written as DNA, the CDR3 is TGTGCCAGCAGCTGGACATTTAGCGGGGGCACAGATACGCAGTATTTT. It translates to CASSWTFSGGTDTQYF. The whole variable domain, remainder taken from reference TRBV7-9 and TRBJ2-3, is DTGVSQNPRHKITKRGQNVTFRCDPISEHNRLYWYRQTLGQGPEFLTYFQNEAQLEKSRLLSDRFSAERPKGSFSTLEIQRTEQGDSAMYLCASSWTFSGGTDTQYFGPGTRLTVL.

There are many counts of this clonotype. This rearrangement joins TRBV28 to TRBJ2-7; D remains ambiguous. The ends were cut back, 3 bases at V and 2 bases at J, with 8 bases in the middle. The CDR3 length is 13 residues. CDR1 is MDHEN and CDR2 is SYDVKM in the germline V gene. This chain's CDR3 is CASSLSTTYEQYF. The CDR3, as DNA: TGTGCCAGCAGTTTGAGCACAACCTACGAGCAGTACTTC.

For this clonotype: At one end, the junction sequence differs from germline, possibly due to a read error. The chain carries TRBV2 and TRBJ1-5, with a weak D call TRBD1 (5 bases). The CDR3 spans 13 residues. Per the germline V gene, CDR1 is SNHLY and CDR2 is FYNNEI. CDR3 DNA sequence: TGCGCCAGCAGGGTAGGGAGCAATCAGCCCCAGCATTTT. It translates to CASRVGSNQPQHF.

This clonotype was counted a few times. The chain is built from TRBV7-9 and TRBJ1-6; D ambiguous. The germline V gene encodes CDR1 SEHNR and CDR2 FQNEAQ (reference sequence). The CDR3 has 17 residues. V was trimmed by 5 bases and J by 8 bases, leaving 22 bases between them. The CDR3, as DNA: TGTGCCAGCAGCGTAACCGTAATAGGGAGTGGGGATTCACCCCTCCACTTT. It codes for CASSVTVIGSGDSPLHF. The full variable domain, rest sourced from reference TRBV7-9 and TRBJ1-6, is DTGVSQNPRHKITKRGQNVTFRCDPISEHNRLYWYRQTLGQGPEFLTYFQNEAQLEKSRLLSDRFSAERPKGSFSTLEIQRTEQGDSAMYLCASSVTVIGSGDSPLHFGNGTRLTVT.

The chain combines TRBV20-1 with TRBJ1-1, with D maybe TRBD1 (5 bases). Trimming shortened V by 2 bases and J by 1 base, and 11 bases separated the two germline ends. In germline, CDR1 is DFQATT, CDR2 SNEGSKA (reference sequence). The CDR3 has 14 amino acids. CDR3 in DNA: TGCAGTGCTAGACTAAGAGGGACGAACACTGAAGCTTTCTTT. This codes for CSARLRGTNTEAFF.

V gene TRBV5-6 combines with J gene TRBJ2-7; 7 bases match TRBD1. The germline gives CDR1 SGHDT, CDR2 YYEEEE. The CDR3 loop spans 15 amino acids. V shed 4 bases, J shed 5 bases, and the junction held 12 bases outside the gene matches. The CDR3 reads CASSLKTGQANEQYF. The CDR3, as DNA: TGTGCCAGCAGCCTGAAAACAGGACAGGCCAACGAGCAGTACTTC.

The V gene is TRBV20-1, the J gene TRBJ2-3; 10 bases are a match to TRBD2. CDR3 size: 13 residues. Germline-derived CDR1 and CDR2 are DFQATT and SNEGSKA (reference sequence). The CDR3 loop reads CRLSGGAIDTQYF. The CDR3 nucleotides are TGCAGGCTCAGCGGGGGGGCCATAGATACGCAGTATTTT.

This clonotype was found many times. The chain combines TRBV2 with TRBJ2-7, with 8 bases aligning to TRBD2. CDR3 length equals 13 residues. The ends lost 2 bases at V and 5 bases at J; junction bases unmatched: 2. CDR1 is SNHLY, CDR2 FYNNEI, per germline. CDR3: CASSEREGNEQYF. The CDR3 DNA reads TGTGCCAGCAGTGAACGGGAGGGAAACGAGCAGTACTTC.

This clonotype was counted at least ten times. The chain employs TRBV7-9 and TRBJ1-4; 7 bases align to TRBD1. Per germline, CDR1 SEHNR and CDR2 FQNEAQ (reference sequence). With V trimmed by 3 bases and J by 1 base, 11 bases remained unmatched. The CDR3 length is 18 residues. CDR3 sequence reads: CASSFANRGSGTNEKLFF. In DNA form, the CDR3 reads TGTGCCAGCAGCTTCGCAAACAGGGGAAGCGGAACTAATGAAAAACTGTTTTTT. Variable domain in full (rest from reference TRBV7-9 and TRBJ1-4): DTGVSQNPRHKITKRGQNVTFRCDPISEHNRLYWYRQTLGQGPEFLTYFQNEAQLEKSRLLSDRFSAERPKGSFSTLEIQRTEQGDSAMYLCASSFANRGSGTNEKLFFGSGTQLSVL.

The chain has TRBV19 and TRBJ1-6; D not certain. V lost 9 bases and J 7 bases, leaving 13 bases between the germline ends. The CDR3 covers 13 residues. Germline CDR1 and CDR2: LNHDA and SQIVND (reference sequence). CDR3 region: CASRDTGNSPLHF. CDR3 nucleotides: TGTGCCAGCAGAGACACGGGAAATTCACCCCTCCACTTT.